One and the same sample provided the 24 T cell receptor beta chains below, sequenced in a study of CD4 T cells in relation to SARS-CoV-2 and coronaviruses (dated by TCRdb to the early 2020s). The library was obtained by the immunoSEQ multiplex PCR assay. TCRdb's version of the immuneACCESS table is confined to in-frame rearrangements and falls short of the full clone set. An unresolved V gene accounts for under half of the shortfall where checked; the remainder is of unknown origin. The table for this sample lists 15,000 to 25,000 clones; more than 60% of them were counted only once. The top ten clonotypes cover 20% to 25% of the sample. CD4+ T cells from unexposed donors were collected before the COVID-19 pandemic (2011-2018). After roughly 11 days of culture, CD4+ T cells were isolated with the EasySep CD4+ T cell isolation kit. No antigen has been assigned to these receptors. The source material was CD4+ T cells from PBMCs, cultured in vitro. Every receptor here comes from a human donor in good health.

This chain connects TRBV27 to TRBJ1-4, with a possible D match to TRBD1 (6 bases). Germline V lookup: CDR1 MNHEY, CDR2 SMNVEV (reference sequence). The CDR3 loop spans 14 amino acids. V was trimmed by 1 base and J by 10 bases, leaving 13 bases between them. CDR3 protein: CASSLWGGQGKLFF. The CDR3 nucleotides are TGTGCCAGCAGTTTATGGGGGGGGCAGGGAAAACTGTTTTTT.

In this sample, this clone turned up a few times. The chain carries TRBV28 and TRBJ1-2; D perhaps matches TRBD1 (6 bases). The CDR3 has 14 residues. Trimming removed 5 bases from V and 3 bases from J, with 13 bases in between. Germline values: CDR1 MDHEN, CDR2 SYDVKM. The chain's CDR3 is CASSRTGHDYGYTF. In DNA, the CDR3 is TGTGCCAGCAGTCGAACGGGACATGACTATGGCTACACCTTC.

The chain couples TRBV7-2 to TRBJ2-3; the D is unclear. This CDR3 has 15 residues. Trimming stripped 0 bases from V and 2 bases from J, with 9 bases between. CDR1 and CDR2 (germline): SGHTA, FQGNSA. In DNA form, the CDR3 reads TGTGCCAGCAGCTTAGCCGGGCAACCCACAGATACGCAGTATTTT. It is translated as CASSLAGQPTDTQYF.

The genes are TRBV24-1 and TRBJ2-2, with D possibly TRBD2 on 5 matching bases. Germline V gene sequence: CDR1 KGHDR, CDR2 SFDVKD. The CDR3 contains 13 residues. V gave up 2 bases and J gave up 6 bases, with 6 bases separating them. Here the CDR3 reads CATSDSSPGELFF. In DNA, the CDR3 is TGTGCCACCAGTGATTCTAGCCCCGGGGAGCTGTTTTTT.

This clone was recorded once. The rearrangement joins TRBV5-1 to TRBJ2-3, with 12 bases aligning to TRBD2. This CDR3 is built from 16 residues. The germline V gene has CDR1 SGHRS and CDR2 YFSETQ. V trimming: 2 bases; J trimming: 5 bases; junction bases outside the gene matches: 6. CDR3: CASSFRTSGTKDTQYF. For the CDR3, the DNA is TGCGCCAGCAGCTTTAGGACTAGCGGGACCAAAGATACGCAGTATTTT.

The chain is built from TRBV5-1 and TRBJ1-1; TRBD1 matches at 9 bases. This CDR3 spans 15 amino acids. Germline V gene sequence: CDR1 SGHRS, CDR2 YFSETQ. The V segment lost 0 bases and the J segment 0 bases; nucleotides outside the gene matches: 0. CDR3 region: CASSLGDRVNTEAFF. The CDR3 bases are TGCGCCAGCAGCTTGGGGGACAGGGTGAACACTGAAGCTTTCTTT.

The chain uses TRBV7-6 and TRBJ2-2; D is tentatively TRBD1 or TRBD2 (5 bases each). The CDR3 consists of 15 residues. V lost 4 bases, J lost 1 base, and 10 bases lay in between. Looked up from germline, CDR1 is SGHVS and CDR2 is FNYEAQ. The CDR3 coding sequence is TGTGCCAGCAGCTCCGGGACCTTGAACACCGGGGAGCTGTTTTTT. It yields the protein CASSSGTLNTGELFF.

This clone was counted a few times. This sequence joins TRBV3-1 (or the pseudogene TRBV3-2) and TRBJ2-1; 10 bases align to TRBD2. CDR3 length equals 17 residues. J lost 7 bases, V lost 1 base, and 10 bases had no gene match. Germline-derived CDR1 and CDR2 are LGHDT and YNNKEL (reference sequence). CDR3 loop: CASSQVPAGGPRNEQFF. The DNA for the CDR3 is TGTGCCAGCAGCCAAGTTCCAGCGGGAGGGCCTCGGAATGAGCAGTTCTTC.

The rearrangement uses TRBV27 and TRBJ2-1; no clear D. This CDR3 contains 13 residues. Per the germline V gene, CDR1 is MNHEY and CDR2 is SMNVEV (reference sequence). Trimming pared 6 bases from V and 10 bases from J, leaving 16 bases between. CDR3 amino acids: CASSMTSTREQFF. The CDR3 DNA reads as TGTGCCAGCAGCATGACGAGTACAAGAGAGCAGTTCTTC.

The chain's CDR3 is CASTVGGGGYGYTF. Written as DNA, the CDR3 is TGTGCCAGCACCGTCGGAGGGGGAGGGTATGGCTACACCTTC. This sequence joins TRBV6-5 and TRBJ1-2, with a tentative D call TRBD1 (6 bases). The germline gives CDR1 MNHEY, CDR2 SVGAGI. The CDR3 runs to 14 residues. V lost 7 bases to trimming and J lost 5 bases, with 17 bases between them.

CDR3 coding DNA: TGTGCCAGTAACGACCCGGGGGGCGCGATTCAGCCCCAGCATTTT. As protein: CASNDPGGAIQPQHF. The chain uses TRBV19 and TRBJ1-5; possible D gene TRBD1, 6 bases. Trimming stripped 7 bases from V and 6 bases from J, with 19 bases between. The CDR3 runs 15 residues. Germline V gene data show CDR1 as LNHDA and CDR2 as SQIVND (reference sequence).

The chain uses TRBV7-2 and TRBJ2-7; no clear D gene. Germline V gives CDR1 SGHTA, CDR2 FQGNSA. The CDR3 extends over 14 amino acids. Trimming left V 8 bases short and J 2 bases short, with 16 bases between. The CDR3 sequence is CASAVTAGTYEQYF. For the CDR3, the DNA is TGTGCCAGCGCGGTCACGGCTGGGACCTACGAGCAGTACTTC.

The chain has TRBV3-1 (or the pseudogene TRBV3-2) and TRBJ1-5, with TRBD1 identical over 11 bases. Germline V gene sequence: CDR1 LGHDT, CDR2 YNNKEL (reference sequence). The CDR3 is made up of 14 amino acids. The trim removed 4 bases at V and 6 bases at J, leaving 2 bases unmatched. The CDR3 DNA sequence: TGTGCCAGCAGCCTCGGGACAGGGGGTCAGCCCCAGCATTTT. Translation gives CASSLGTGGQPQHF.

This chain uses TRBV5-4 with TRBJ1-4, with D unresolved. Germline CDR1 reads SGHNT; CDR2 reads YYREEE (reference sequence). V lost 0 bases and J 8 bases, leaving 14 bases between the germline ends. The CDR3 extends over 15 amino acids. The CDR3 coding sequence is TGTGCCAGCAGCTTGGATGGGAGTTCCGGGGAAAAACTGTTTTTT. Translation gives CASSLDGSSGEKLFF. Combining the CDR3 with reference TRBV5-4 and TRBJ1-4 gives the whole variable domain ETGVTQSPTHLIKTRGQQVTLRCSSQSGHNTVSWYQQALGQGPQFIFQYYREEENGRGNFPPRFSGLQFPNYSSELNVNALELDDSALYLCASSLDGSSGEKLFFGSGTQLSVL.

This chain joins TRBV6-2 or TRBV6-3 and TRBJ2-1; TRBD2 might be the D (5 bases). This CDR3 has 13 amino acids. Germline assignment: CDR1 MNHEY and CDR2 SVGEGT. The ends were cut back, 6 bases at V and 9 bases at J, with 15 bases in the middle. CDR3 amino acids: CASSPARVGEQFF. The CDR3 DNA reads as TGTGCCAGCAGCCCGGCGAGGGTTGGTGAGCAGTTCTTC.

V is TRBV7-3 and J is TRBJ2-7; D gene unclear. CDR1 SGHTA and CDR2 FQGTGA come from the germline V gene. Trimming stripped 5 bases from V and 3 bases from J, with 17 bases between. This CDR3 spans 15 amino acids. CDR3 DNA: TGTGCCAGCAGCCAAGCCCTTAGGCCAAGCTACGAGCAGTACTTC. It is translated as CASSQALRPSYEQYF.

This clone appeared a few times. CDR3 sequence: CASSVGLAGEYEQYF. The CDR3 DNA reads TGTGCCAGCAGCGTGGGACTAGCGGGGGAGTACGAGCAGTACTTC. V is TRBV9 and J is TRBJ2-7; TRBD2 agrees at 14 bases. V was clipped by 2 bases and J by 4 bases; unmatched bases: 2. The CDR3 spans 15 residues. CDR1 is SGDLS and CDR2 is YYNGEE in the germline V gene.

Only a few counts were recorded for this clone. This sequence joins TRBV9 and TRBJ1-2, with D unclear. V dropped 3 bases and J dropped 1 base, with 16 bases sitting between them. CDR3 size: 16 residues. Germline V gives CDR1 SGDLS, CDR2 YYNGEE. CDR3 DNA: TGTGCCAGCAGCGCAGGCCGGGGAAATGTTAACTATGGCTACACCTTC. This codes for CASSAGRGNVNYGYTF.

V usage is TRBV12-3 or TRBV12-4 and J usage is TRBJ2-1; D ambiguous. The CDR3 runs 11 residues. The V end lost 3 bases, the J end lost 7 bases, and 4 bases lay between the germline ends. CDR3 in DNA: TGTGCCAGCAGTTTGGGGAATGAGCAGTTCTTC. This gives the protein CASSLGNEQFF.

The V call is TRBV2, the J call TRBJ1-5; D is undetermined. The CDR3 runs to 14 residues. CDR1 is SNHLY and CDR2 is FYNNEI in the germline V gene. Trimming took off 4 bases at V and 2 bases at J, with 9 bases between the two ends. The DNA for the CDR3 is TGTGCCAGCAGTGGTTCGATGGGCAATCAGCCCCAGCATTTT. Translated: CASSGSMGNQPQHF.

This clone was seen a few times. The chain joins TRBV10-3 to TRBJ2-7; D may be TRBD1 or TRBD2 (5 bases each). V was trimmed by 8 bases and J by 4 bases, leaving 15 bases between them. The length of the CDR3 is 13 residues. CDR1 ENHRY and CDR2 SYGVKD come from the germline V gene. The CDR3 loop is CAIGDALGYEQYF. The CDR3 region has the DNA TGTGCCATCGGGGACGCCCTGGGGTACGAGCAGTACTTC.

This sequence joins TRBV12-3 or TRBV12-4 and TRBJ1-1, with D uncertain. The CDR3 has 13 amino acids. The germline V and J ends were trimmed by 4 bases and 3 bases, with 9 bases remaining between them. The CDR3 sequence: CASSSLEDTEAFF. CDR3 nucleotide sequence: TGTGCCAGCAGTTCCTTAGAAGACACTGAAGCTTTCTTT.

The chain carries TRBV19 and TRBJ2-3; 11 nucleotides agree with TRBD2. V shed 5 bases and J 4 bases; nucleotides not matched to a gene: 8. The CDR3 has 16 amino acids. The germline CDR1 and CDR2 sequences are LNHDA and SQIVND (reference sequence). In DNA, the CDR3 is TGTGCCAGTAGTCCCTTGCTAGCGGGGGGTTCAGATACGCAGTATTTT. Translating gives CASSPLLAGGSDTQYF.

The table lists this clone with a few counts. The rearrangement uses TRBV20-1 and TRBJ2-7; TRBD1 might be the D (6 bases). The CDR3 spans 11 residues. Germline assignment: CDR1 DFQATT and CDR2 SNEGSKA (reference sequence). V lost 5 bases and J 7 bases, leaving 12 bases between the germline ends. The CDR3 DNA is TGCAGTGCTCCAGGGGACCGGGAGCAGTACTTC. It translates to CSAPGDREQYF.